This T cell receptor (beta chain) was captured in a study of blood T cell repertoires in COVID-19. Looking at the study overall: Specimens from acute and convalescent COVID-19 originated in the United States, Italy and Spain. Sample material is recorded as cDNA or gDNA derived from T cells, B-cell-depleted T cells, or PBMCs.

CDR3 size: 10 residues. The V segment lost 8 bases and the J segment 13 bases; nucleotides outside the gene matches: 5. Germline CDR1 is SNHLY and CDR2 is FYNNEI. In the study's own analysis: Quantification of nucleated cells was approximated via reference gene primer amplification. TCRdb keeps only in-frame clones here, not all; method: immunoSEQ multiplex PCR. The V and J calls and clone size are taken from that table; D and trimming were inferred from the DNA. Among 200,000 to 250,000 clones listed, roughly nine tenths were seen once. The V gene is TRBV2, the J gene TRBJ2-1; 7 bases align to TRBD2. The sample taken for sequencing was peripheral blood. The source is a man aged 30 to 45 with acute or convalescent COVID-19. CDR3 sequence (DNA): TGTGCCAGCGGAAGCGGGATCCAGTTCTTC. Protein product: CASGSGIQFF.